This passage covers 30 T cell receptor beta chains from one sample sequenced in a study of blood T cell repertoires in COVID-19. The method was immunoSEQ multiplex PCR; TCRdb's version includes in-frame clones alone and lacks a portion of them. The sample shows tens of thousands of clones, around nine tenths of them seen only once. Material for sequencing was peripheral blood. The receptor set was obtained from a woman aged 80 or older with acute or convalescent COVID-19.

The chain combines TRBV12-3 or TRBV12-4 with TRBJ2-2; D not resolved. V gave up 8 bases and J gave up 7 bases, with 11 bases separating them. There are 12 residues in the CDR3. In DNA, the CDR3 is TGTGCCAGCTTCCCCGCAGGCGGGGAGCTGTTTTTT. The encoded protein is CASFPAGGELFF.

The V and J genes are TRBV11-1 and TRBJ2-3; D unclear. Germline CDR1 reads SGHAT; CDR2 reads FQDESV (reference sequence). Trimming pared 0 bases from V and 14 bases from J, leaving 15 bases between. The CDR3 length is 13 residues. CDR3 residues: CASSLALPVLLYF. The CDR3 DNA reads TGTGCCAGCAGCTTAGCCCTTCCCGTATTATTGTATTTT.

This clone was observed once. The chain joins TRBV30 to TRBJ2-3; 10 nucleotides match TRBD2. V gave up 0 bases and J gave up 2 bases; unmatched junction bases: 14. The germline V gene has CDR1 GTSNPN and CDR2 SVGIG (reference sequence). This CDR3 is 19 amino acids long. The DNA of the CDR3 is TGTGCCTGGAGTGTACGAGTCGGGGTAGCGGGGGGCAACACAGATACGCAGTATTTT. Its protein product is CAWSVRVGVAGGNTDTQYF.

This clone was counted once. The chain couples TRBV4-2 to TRBJ2-6; D is perhaps TRBD2 (6 bases). Germline lookup yields CDR1 LGHNA and CDR2 YNFKEQ. This CDR3 is built from 16 residues. Trimming removed 1 base at V and 2 bases at J, with 9 bases between. The CDR3 sequence: CASSQGRGAGANVLTF. Written as DNA, the CDR3 is TGTGCCAGCAGCCAAGGGAGGGGAGCTGGGGCCAACGTCCTGACTTTC.

The chain joins TRBV29-1 to TRBJ1-5, with D uncertain. This CDR3 is 12 amino acids long. The germline V and J ends were trimmed by 0 bases and 6 bases, with 6 bases remaining between them. Germline CDR1 SQVTM, CDR2 ANQGSEA. In DNA form, the CDR3 reads TGCAGCGTTGAAGATGGAGGTCAGCCCCAGCATTTT. It specifies CSVEDGGQPQHF.

The chain couples TRBV6-5 to TRBJ2-7, with a tentative D call TRBD1 (6 bases). Germline CDR1 MNHEY, CDR2 SVGAGI. The CDR3 sequence is 15 residues long. Trimming removed 6 bases at V and 0 bases at J, with 15 bases between. DNA for the CDR3: TGTGCCAGCAGCCCCCAGGGGCTGAACTCCTACGAGCAGTACTTC. It yields the protein CASSPQGLNSYEQYF.

This CDR3 reads CASTSGDTQYF. The CDR3 DNA reads TGTGCCAGCACCTCCGGGGATACGCAGTATTTT. The chain links TRBV27 to TRBJ2-3; D not certain. Germline V gene data show CDR1 as MNHEY and CDR2 as SMNVEV (reference sequence). V lost 7 bases and J lost 6, with 8 bases in between. The CDR3 length is 11 residues.

V and J are TRBV5-4 and TRBJ1-2; D ambiguous. Germline values: CDR1 SGHNT, CDR2 YYREEE (reference sequence). Trimming left V 4 bases short and J 2 bases short, with 6 bases between. The CDR3 consists of 12 residues. The CDR3 DNA sequence: TGTGCCAGCAGCCGGGAAAACTATGGCTACACCTTC. It codes for CASSRENYGYTF. The full variable domain, rest sourced from reference TRBV5-4 and TRBJ1-2, is ETGVTQSPTHLIKTRGQQVTLRCSSQSGHNTVSWYQQALGQGPQFIFQYYREEENGRGNFPPRFSGLQFPNYSSELNVNALELDDSALYLCASSRENYGYTFGSGTRLTVV.

This sequence joins TRBV5-1 and TRBJ1-1, with D possibly TRBD1 on 5 matching bases. The V end lost 0 bases, the J end lost 4 bases, and 10 bases lay between the germline ends. Per germline, CDR1 SGHRS and CDR2 YFSETQ. The length of the CDR3 is 14 residues. This chain's CDR3 is CASSLEGRATEAFF. For the CDR3, the DNA is TGCGCCAGCAGCTTGGAGGGCAGGGCCACTGAAGCTTTCTTT.

The chain employs TRBV5-8 and TRBJ1-2, with 7 bases lining up with TRBD1. The CDR3 runs 13 residues. With 2 bases clipped from V and 7 bases from J, the junction kept 5 bases outside the gene matches. Germline assignment: CDR1 SGHTS and CDR2 YDEGEE. DNA of the CDR3: TGTGCCAGCAGCTTAACAGGGGTTCTTGGCTACACCTTC. Translated: CASSLTGVLGYTF.

The chain carries TRBV5-1 and TRBJ2-7, with 8 bases matching TRBD1. Germline assignment: CDR1 SGHRS and CDR2 YFSETQ. CDR3 length equals 14 residues. V lost 3 bases, J lost 2 bases, and 4 bases stayed unmatched. This chain's CDR3 is CASSSGQGPYEQYF. The CDR3 DNA is TGCGCCAGCAGCTCTGGACAGGGCCCCTACGAGCAGTACTTC. Combining the CDR3 with reference TRBV5-1 and TRBJ2-7 gives the whole variable domain KAGVTQTPRYLIKTRGQQVTLSCSPISGHRSVSWYQQTPGQGLQFLFEYFSETQRNKGNFPGRFSGRQFSNSRSEMNVSTLELGDSALYLCASSSGQGPYEQYFGPGTRLTVT.

The chain combines TRBV12-5 with TRBJ1-3; D is possibly TRBD1 (6 bases). The V end was cut by 2 bases, the J end by 4 bases, with 9 bases between. The germline V gene has CDR1 LGHNT and CDR2 FRNRAP. This CDR3 spans 14 amino acids. The CDR3 sequence: CASGLRTVGNTIYF. CDR3 bases: TGTGCTAGTGGTTTGAGGACAGTCGGAAACACCATATATTTT.

The rearrangement links TRBV5-1 to TRBJ2-3; weak D call: TRBD2 (6 bases). This CDR3 spans 14 amino acids. Looked up from germline, CDR1 is SGHRS and CDR2 is YFSETQ. V dropped 1 base and J dropped 2 bases, with 8 bases sitting between them. The CDR3 DNA follows: TGCGCCAGCAGCTTGTTAGCGGCCACAGATACGCAGTATTTT. It codes for CASSLLAATDTQYF. Looking up the rest from reference TRBV5-1 and TRBJ2-3 gives the full variable domain: KAGVTQTPRYLIKTRGQQVTLSCSPISGHRSVSWYQQTPGQGLQFLFEYFSETQRNKGNFPGRFSGRQFSNSRSEMNVSTLELGDSALYLCASSLLAATDTQYFGPGTRLTVL.

The chain is built from TRBV18 and TRBJ1-1; D unresolved. Germline V gene data show CDR1 as KGHSH and CDR2 as LQKENI. CDR3 length: 13 residues. Trimming took off 5 bases at V and 1 base at J, with 8 bases between the two ends. DNA for the CDR3: TGTGCCAGCTCAGGGCAGACGAACACTGAAGCTTTCTTT. The encoded protein is CASSGQTNTEAFF.

V usage is TRBV4-2 and J usage is TRBJ2-2, with 9 bases identical to TRBD1. Germline loops: CDR1 LGHNA, CDR2 YNFKEQ. This CDR3 is built from 17 residues. With 1 base clipped from V and 3 bases from J, the junction kept 6 bases outside the gene matches. In DNA form, the CDR3 reads TGTGCCAGCAGCCAAGGTACAGGGGGCGCGTACACCGGGGAGCTGTTTTTT. This translates into CASSQGTGGAYTGELFF.

In DNA form, the CDR3 reads TGTGCCAGTAGTTTCTCTAGCGGGGGGCGAAATGAGCAGTTCTTC. It is translated as CASSFSSGGRNEQFF. This rearrangement joins TRBV19 to TRBJ2-1, with 11 bases identical to TRBD2. This CDR3 region has 15 residues. The ends lost 5 bases at V and 7 bases at J; junction bases unmatched: 7. CDR1 LNHDA and CDR2 SQIVND come from the germline V gene (reference sequence).

The chain links TRBV7-2 to TRBJ1-4; D is ambiguous. Looked up from germline, CDR1 is SGHTA and CDR2 is FQGNSA. This CDR3 region has 14 residues. V gave up 5 bases and J gave up 4 bases, with 11 bases separating them. This chain's CDR3 is CASSPRRSNEKLFF. The CDR3 DNA reads as TGTGCCAGCAGCCCCCGACGGAGTAATGAAAAACTGTTTTTT.

In this sample, this clone turned up once. The rearrangement uses TRBV21-1 and TRBJ1-6. TRBV21-1 is termed a pseudogene. The CDR3 covers 16 residues. The CDR3 here is CASSSPLGGRKSPLHF. The CDR3 region has the DNA TGTGCCAGCAGCTCGCCCCTGGGGGGTCGGAAATCACCCCTCCACTTT.

The V call is TRBV3-1 (or the pseudogene TRBV3-2), the J call TRBJ2-3; TRBD1 matches at 8 bases. The length of the CDR3 is 16 residues. V gave up 0 bases and J gave up 3 bases; unmatched junction bases: 5. Germline V gene data show CDR1 as LGHDT and CDR2 as YNNKEL (reference sequence). The CDR3 DNA follows: TGTGCCAGCAGCCAAGAGCCAGGGGGCATTACAGATACGCAGTATTTT. This codes for CASSQEPGGITDTQYF.

Only a few counts were recorded for this clone. The chain recombines TRBV6-6 with TRBJ2-2; 9 nucleotides line up with TRBD2. From germline, CDR1 is MNHNY and CDR2 SVGAGI (reference sequence). This CDR3 is 16 amino acids long. V shed 2 bases, J shed 4 bases, and the junction held 5 bases outside the gene matches. The CDR3 sequence is CASSYRAGGVTGELFF. The CDR3 bases are TGTGCCAGCAGTTACAGAGCGGGGGGCGTCACCGGGGAGCTGTTTTTT.

This clone has only a few counts. V gene TRBV3-1 (or the pseudogene TRBV3-2) combines with J gene TRBJ2-1, with TRBD1 matching over 7 bases. The junction had 15 bases not matched to a gene; V was cut back by 6 bases and J by 7 bases. The CDR3 is made up of 16 amino acids. Germline V gene data show CDR1 as LGHDT and CDR2 as YNNKEL (reference sequence). CDR3 amino acids: CASSNLQGSPWNEQFF. The CDR3 DNA is TGTGCCAGCAGTAATTTACAGGGGTCCCCTTGGAATGAGCAGTTCTTC.

The genes are TRBV28 and TRBJ2-5; tentative D call: TRBD2 (6 bases). V dropped 4 bases and J dropped 2 bases, with 17 bases sitting between them. Germline V gives CDR1 MDHEN, CDR2 SYDVKM. The CDR3 sequence is 16 residues long. The CDR3 loop reads CASSSPLAGGQETQYF. In DNA form, the CDR3 reads TGTGCCAGCAGTTCACCCCTGGCCGGGGGTCAAGAGACCCAGTACTTC.

The V and J genes are TRBV11-2 and TRBJ1-1; 7 bases are a match to TRBD1. Germline values: CDR1 SGHAT, CDR2 FQNNGV. The trim removed 3 bases at V and 1 base at J, leaving 2 bases unmatched. This CDR3 is built from 14 residues. The CDR3 region has the DNA TGTGCCAGCAGCTTGGGACAGCAGAACACTGAAGCTTTCTTT. It encodes CASSLGQQNTEAFF.

The chain links TRBV5-6 to TRBJ2-7, with TRBD1 matching over 9 bases. Germline V gene sequence: CDR1 SGHDT, CDR2 YYEEEE. J was trimmed by 2 bases and V by 4 bases; bases with no gene match: 7. The CDR3 is 15 residues long. Here the CDR3 reads CASSPDRGGPYEQYF. The DNA of the CDR3 is TGTGCCAGCAGCCCGGACAGGGGAGGGCCCTACGAGCAGTACTTC.

The J gene is TRBJ2-4, the V gene TRBV27; D unresolved. The CDR3 runs 14 residues. Germline lookup yields CDR1 MNHEY and CDR2 SMNVEV (reference sequence). Trimming left V 3 bases short and J 6 bases short, with 12 bases between. For the CDR3, the DNA is TGTGCCAGCAGTTTGAATGGAGAATCAAACATTCAGTACTTC. As protein: CASSLNGESNIQYF.

This clone was picked up one time. The chain has TRBV6-5 and TRBJ1-2; a possible D gene is TRBD1 (5 bases). From germline, CDR1 is MNHEY and CDR2 SVGAGI. Between the trimmed V and J ends, which lost 2 bases and 4 bases, there was a span of 11 bases. The CDR3 is made up of 14 amino acids. CDR3 bases: TGTGCCAGCAGTTACGGGCAGGGTACCTATGGCTACACCTTC. This sequence encodes CASSYGQGTYGYTF.

This chain connects TRBV7-2 to TRBJ1-6, with 9 nucleotides matching TRBD1. CDR3 length equals 19 residues. V gave up 3 bases and J gave up 5 bases; unmatched junction bases: 14. Germline V gives CDR1 SGHTA, CDR2 FQGNSA. The CDR3 sequence is CASSFIYPMGQGDNSPLHF. The CDR3 DNA reads TGTGCCAGCAGCTTTATATATCCTATGGGACAGGGAGATAATTCACCCCTCCACTTT.

The gene calls are TRBV9 and TRBJ2-7; the match to TRBD1 covers 8 bases. Trimming at V came to 3 bases and at J to 6 bases, leaving 14 bases not matched to a gene. The germline V gene encodes CDR1 SGDLS and CDR2 YYNGEE. The CDR3 has 16 residues. For the CDR3, the DNA is TGTGCCAGCAGCGCATCCCCCCGGGACAGGTCGACCGAGCAGTACTTC. It translates to CASSASPRDRSTEQYF.

V is TRBV2 and J is TRBJ1-1; no clear D. This CDR3 comprises 14 residues. CDR1 and CDR2 (germline): SNHLY, FYNNEI. The V end lost 6 bases, the J end lost 5 bases, and 16 bases lay between the germline ends. The chain's CDR3 is CASRVDSRETEAFF. In DNA, the CDR3 is TGTGCCAGCAGAGTTGACTCGAGAGAAACTGAAGCTTTCTTT.

This chain connects TRBV19 to TRBJ2-5, with 9 bases fitting TRBD1. Germline assignment: CDR1 LNHDA and CDR2 SQIVND (reference sequence). The trim removed 4 bases at V and 7 bases at J, leaving 7 bases unmatched. The CDR3 contains 14 residues. In DNA form, the CDR3 reads TGTGCCAGTAGTACCACAGGGGGCTTGCTGACCCAGTACTTC. Translating gives CASSTTGGLLTQYF.